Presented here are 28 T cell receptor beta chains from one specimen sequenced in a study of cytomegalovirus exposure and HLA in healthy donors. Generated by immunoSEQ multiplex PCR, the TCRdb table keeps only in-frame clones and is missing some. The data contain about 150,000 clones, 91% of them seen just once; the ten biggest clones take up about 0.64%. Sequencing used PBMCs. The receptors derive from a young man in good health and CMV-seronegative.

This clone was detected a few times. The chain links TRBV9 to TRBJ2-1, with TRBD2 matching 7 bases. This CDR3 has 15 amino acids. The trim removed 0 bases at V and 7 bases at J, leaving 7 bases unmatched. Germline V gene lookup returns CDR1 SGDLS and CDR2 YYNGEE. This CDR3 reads CASSVALGGGNEQFF. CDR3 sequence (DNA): TGTGCCAGCAGCGTAGCCCTTGGCGGGGGTAATGAGCAGTTCTTC.

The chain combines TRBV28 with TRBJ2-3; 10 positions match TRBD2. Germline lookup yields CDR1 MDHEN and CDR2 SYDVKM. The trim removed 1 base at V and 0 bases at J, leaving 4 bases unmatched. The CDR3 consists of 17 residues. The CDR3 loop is CASSLFPTSGSTDTQYF. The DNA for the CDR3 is TGTGCCAGCAGTTTATTCCCGACTAGCGGGAGCACAGATACGCAGTATTTT.

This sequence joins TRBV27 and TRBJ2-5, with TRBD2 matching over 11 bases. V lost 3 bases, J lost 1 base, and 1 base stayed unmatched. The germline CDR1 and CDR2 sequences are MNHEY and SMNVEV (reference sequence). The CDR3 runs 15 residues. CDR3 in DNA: TGTGCCAGCAGTTTGGGGACTAGCGGCCAAGAGACCCAGTACTTC. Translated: CASSLGTSGQETQYF.

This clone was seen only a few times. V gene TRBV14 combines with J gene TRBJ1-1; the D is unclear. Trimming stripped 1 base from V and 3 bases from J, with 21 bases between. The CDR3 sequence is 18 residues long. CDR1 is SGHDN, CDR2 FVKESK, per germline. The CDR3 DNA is TGTGCCAGCAGCCAAGTTGCCCCCCGGGGTGTTCGGGACACTGAAGCTTTCTTT. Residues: CASSQVAPRGVRDTEAFF.

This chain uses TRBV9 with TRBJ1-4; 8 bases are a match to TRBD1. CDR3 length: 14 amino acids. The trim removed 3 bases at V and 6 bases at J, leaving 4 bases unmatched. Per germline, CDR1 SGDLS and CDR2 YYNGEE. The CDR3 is CASSEQGADEKLFF. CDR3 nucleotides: TGTGCCAGCAGCGAGCAGGGGGCTGATGAAAAACTGTTTTTT.

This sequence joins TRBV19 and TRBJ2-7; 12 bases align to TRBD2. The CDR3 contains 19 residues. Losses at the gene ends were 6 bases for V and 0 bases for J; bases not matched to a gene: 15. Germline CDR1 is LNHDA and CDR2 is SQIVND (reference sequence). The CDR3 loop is CASSTKPGLAGIISYEQYF. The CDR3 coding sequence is TGTGCCAGTAGCACGAAGCCGGGACTAGCGGGTATCATCTCCTACGAGCAGTACTTC. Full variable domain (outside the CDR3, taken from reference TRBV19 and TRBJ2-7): DGGITQSPKYLFRKEGQNVTLSCEQNLNHDAMYWYRQDPGQGLRLIYYSQIVNDFQKGDIAEGYSVSREKKESFPLTVTSAQKNPTAFYLCASSTKPGLAGIISYEQYFGPGTRLTVT.

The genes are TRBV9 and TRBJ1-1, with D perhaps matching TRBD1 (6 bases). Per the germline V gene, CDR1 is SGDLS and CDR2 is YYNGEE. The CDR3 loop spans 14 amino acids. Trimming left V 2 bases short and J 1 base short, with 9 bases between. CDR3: CASSVAGANTEAFF. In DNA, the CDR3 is TGTGCCAGCAGCGTGGCAGGGGCGAACACTGAAGCTTTCTTT.

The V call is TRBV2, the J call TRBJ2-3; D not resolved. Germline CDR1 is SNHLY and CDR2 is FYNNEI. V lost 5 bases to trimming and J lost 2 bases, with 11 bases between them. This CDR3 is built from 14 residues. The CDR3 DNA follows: TGTGCCAGCAGTCCTAACTACCCCACAGATACGCAGTATTTT. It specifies CASSPNYPTDTQYF.

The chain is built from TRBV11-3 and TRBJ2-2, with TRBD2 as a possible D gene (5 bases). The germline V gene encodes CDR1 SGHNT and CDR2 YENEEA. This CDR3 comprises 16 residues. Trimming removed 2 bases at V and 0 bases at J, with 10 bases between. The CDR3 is CASSLMGRANTGELFF. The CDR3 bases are TGTGCCAGCAGCTTAATGGGGAGAGCGAACACCGGGGAGCTGTTTTTT.

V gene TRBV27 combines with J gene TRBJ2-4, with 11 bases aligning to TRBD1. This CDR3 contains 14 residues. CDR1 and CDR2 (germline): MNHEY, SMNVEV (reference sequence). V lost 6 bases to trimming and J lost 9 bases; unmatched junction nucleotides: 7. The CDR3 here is CASSPRTGGFIQYF. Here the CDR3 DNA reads TGTGCCAGCAGCCCCCGGACAGGGGGCTTCATTCAGTACTTC.

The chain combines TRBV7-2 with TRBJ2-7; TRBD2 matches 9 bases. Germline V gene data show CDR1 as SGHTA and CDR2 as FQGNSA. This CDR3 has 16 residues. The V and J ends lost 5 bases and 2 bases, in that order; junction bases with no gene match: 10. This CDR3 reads CASSLAGGGRAYEQYV. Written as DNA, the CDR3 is TGTGCCAGCAGCCTCGCCGGCGGCGGGAGGGCCTACGAGCAGTACGTC.

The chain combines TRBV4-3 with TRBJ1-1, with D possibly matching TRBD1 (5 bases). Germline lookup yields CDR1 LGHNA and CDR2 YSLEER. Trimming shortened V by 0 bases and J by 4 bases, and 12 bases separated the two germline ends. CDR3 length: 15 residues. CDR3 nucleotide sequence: TGCGCCAGCAGCCAAGAACCCAGACAGATCACTGAAGCTTTCTTT. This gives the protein CASSQEPRQITEAFF.

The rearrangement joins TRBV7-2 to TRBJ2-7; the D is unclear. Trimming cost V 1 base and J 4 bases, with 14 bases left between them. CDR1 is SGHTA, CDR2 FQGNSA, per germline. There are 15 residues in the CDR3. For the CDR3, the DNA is TGTGCCAGCAGCTTAGTGGCCCGCCGTTCTTACGAGCAGTACTTC. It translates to CASSLVARRSYEQYF.

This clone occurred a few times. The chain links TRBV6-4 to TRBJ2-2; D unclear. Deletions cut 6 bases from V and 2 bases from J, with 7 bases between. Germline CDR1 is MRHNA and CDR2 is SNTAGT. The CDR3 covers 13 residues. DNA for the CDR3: TGTGCCAGCAGCCTAACTAACACCGGGGAGCTGTTTTTT. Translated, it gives CASSLTNTGELFF.

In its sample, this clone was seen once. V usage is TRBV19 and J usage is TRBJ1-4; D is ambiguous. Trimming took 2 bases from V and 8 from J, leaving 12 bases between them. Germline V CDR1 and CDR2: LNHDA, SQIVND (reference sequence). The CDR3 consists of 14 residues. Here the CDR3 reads CASSIPGFGEKLFF. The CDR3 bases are TGTGCCAGTAGTATACCGGGTTTCGGCGAAAAACTGTTTTTT.

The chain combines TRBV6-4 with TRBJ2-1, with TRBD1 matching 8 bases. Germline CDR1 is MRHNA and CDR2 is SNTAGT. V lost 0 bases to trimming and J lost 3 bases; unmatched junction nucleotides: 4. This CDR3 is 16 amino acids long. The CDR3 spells CASSDSGQGDYNEQFF. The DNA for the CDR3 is TGTGCCAGCAGTGACTCCGGACAGGGTGACTACAATGAGCAGTTCTTC.

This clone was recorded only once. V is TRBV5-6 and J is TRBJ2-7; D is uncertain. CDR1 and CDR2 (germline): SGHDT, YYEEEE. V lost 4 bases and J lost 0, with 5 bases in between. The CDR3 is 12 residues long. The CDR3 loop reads CASSTGSYEQYF. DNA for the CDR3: TGTGCCAGCAGCACCGGCTCCTACGAGCAGTACTTC.

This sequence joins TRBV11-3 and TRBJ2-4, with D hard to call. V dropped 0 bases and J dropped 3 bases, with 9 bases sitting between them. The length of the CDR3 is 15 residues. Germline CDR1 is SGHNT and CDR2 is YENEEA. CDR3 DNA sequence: TGTGCCAGCAGCTTAGAGGAGATAAACAAAAACATTCAGTACTTC. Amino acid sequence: CASSLEEINKNIQYF.

The CDR3 sequence: CASTGAGANVLTF. In DNA, the CDR3 is TGTGCCAGTACGGGAGCCGGGGCCAACGTCCTGACTTTC. The V call is TRBV19, the J call TRBJ2-6; D is possibly TRBD2 (6 bases). Germline CDR1 and CDR2: LNHDA and SQIVND (reference sequence). V lost 7 bases and J 4 bases, leaving 8 bases between the germline ends. The CDR3 runs to 13 residues. Variable domain in full (rest from reference TRBV19 and TRBJ2-6): DGGITQSPKYLFRKEGQNVTLSCEQNLNHDAMYWYRQDPGQGLRLIYYSQIVNDFQKGDIAEGYSVSREKKESFPLTVTSAQKNPTAFYLCASTGAGANVLTFGAGSRLTVL.

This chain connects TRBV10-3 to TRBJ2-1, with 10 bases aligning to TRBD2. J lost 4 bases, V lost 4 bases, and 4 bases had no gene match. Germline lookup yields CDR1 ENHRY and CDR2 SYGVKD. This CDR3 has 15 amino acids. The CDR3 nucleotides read TGTGCCATCAGTGGGAAGCGGGGGGGGTACAATGAGCAGTTCTTC. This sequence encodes CAISGKRGGYNEQFF.

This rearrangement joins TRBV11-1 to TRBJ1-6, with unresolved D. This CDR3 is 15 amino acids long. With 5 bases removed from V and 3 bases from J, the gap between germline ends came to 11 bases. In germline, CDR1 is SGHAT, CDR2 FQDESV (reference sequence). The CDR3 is CASSPGRFYNSPLHF. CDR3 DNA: TGTGCCAGCAGCCCCGGGAGGTTCTATAATTCACCCCTCCACTTT. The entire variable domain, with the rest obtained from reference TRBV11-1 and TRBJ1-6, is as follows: EAEVAQSPRYKITEKSQAVAFWCDPISGHATLYWYRQILGQGPELLVQFQDESVVDDSQLPKDRFSAERLKGVDSTLKIQPAELGDSAMYLCASSPGRFYNSPLHFGNGTRLTVT.

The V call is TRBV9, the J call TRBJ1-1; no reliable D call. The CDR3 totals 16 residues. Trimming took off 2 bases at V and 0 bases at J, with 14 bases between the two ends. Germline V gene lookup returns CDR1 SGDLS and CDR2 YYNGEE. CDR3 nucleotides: TGTGCCAGCAGCGTTAGGTTCGGGAGTATGAACACTGAAGCTTTCTTT. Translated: CASSVRFGSMNTEAFF.

As DNA, the CDR3 is TGCGCCAGCAGCCAGCAGGGTCGGGATACGCAGTATTTT. As protein: CASSQQGRDTQYF. The gene calls are TRBV4-3 and TRBJ2-3, with D perhaps matching TRBD1 (5 bases). Germline V gene sequence: CDR1 LGHNA, CDR2 YSLEER. The CDR3 spans 13 residues. Trimming left V 3 bases short and J 6 bases short, with 10 bases between.

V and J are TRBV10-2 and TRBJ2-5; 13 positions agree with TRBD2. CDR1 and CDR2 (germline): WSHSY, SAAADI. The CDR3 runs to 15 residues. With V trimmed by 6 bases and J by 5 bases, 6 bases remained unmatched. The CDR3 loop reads CASRIGTSGMETQYF. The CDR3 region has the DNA TGCGCCAGCAGGATCGGGACTAGCGGGATGGAGACCCAGTACTTC.

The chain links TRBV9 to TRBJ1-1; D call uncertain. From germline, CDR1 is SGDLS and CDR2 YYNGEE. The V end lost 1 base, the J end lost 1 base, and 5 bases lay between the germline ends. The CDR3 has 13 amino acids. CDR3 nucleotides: TGTGCCAGCAGCGTAAACACGAACACTGAAGCTTTCTTT. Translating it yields CASSVNTNTEAFF.

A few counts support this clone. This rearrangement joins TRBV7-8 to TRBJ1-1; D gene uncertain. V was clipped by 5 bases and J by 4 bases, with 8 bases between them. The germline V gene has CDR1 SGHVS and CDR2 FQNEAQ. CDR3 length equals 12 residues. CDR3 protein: CASSRRGTEAFF. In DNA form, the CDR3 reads TGTGCCAGCAGCCGTCGCGGCACTGAAGCTTTCTTT.

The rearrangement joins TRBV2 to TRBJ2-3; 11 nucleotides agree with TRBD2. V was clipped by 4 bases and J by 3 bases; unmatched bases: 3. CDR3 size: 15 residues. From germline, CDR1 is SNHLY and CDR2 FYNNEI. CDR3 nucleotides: TGTGCCAGCAGTGTGGGGACTAGCGGTACAGATACGCAGTATTTT. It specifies CASSVGTSGTDTQYF.

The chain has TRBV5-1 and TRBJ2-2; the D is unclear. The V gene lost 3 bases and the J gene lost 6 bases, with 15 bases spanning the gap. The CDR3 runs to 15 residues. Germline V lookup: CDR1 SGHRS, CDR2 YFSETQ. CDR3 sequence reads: CASSSNTAPAGELFF. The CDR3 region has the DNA TGCGCCAGCAGCTCTAATACCGCGCCCGCCGGGGAGCTGTTTTTT.